The 4 T cell receptor beta chains reported below all come from one sample, sequenced in a study of CD8 T cells in Susac syndrome. Random hexamers were used to reverse transcribe the RNA input (about 0.5 to 1 ug). MiXCR, run by TCRdb on the immunoSEQ multiplex PCR reads, gives a single entry per CDR3 protein. The repertoire consists of roughly 140,000 distinct CDR3 sequences, with 85% to 95% occurring once and the leading ten covering 0.25% to 0.3%. Sequences were obtained from CD8+ T cells from PBMCs. These receptors were obtained from a human donor in good health.

The J gene is TRBJ2-1, the V gene TRBV20-1; 7 nucleotides align to TRBD1. The CDR3 runs 16 residues. Germline V gives CDR1 DFQATT, CDR2 SNEGSKA (reference sequence). J was trimmed by 0 bases and V by 0 bases; bases with no gene match: 5. CDR3 amino acids: CSARDPQGSSYNEQFF. The CDR3 DNA sequence: TGCAGTGCTAGAGATCCACAGGGGAGCTCCTACAATGAGCAGTTCTTC.

As DNA, the CDR3 is TGCAGTGCTATGCCCCCACATAGCTCTGGGGCCAACGTCCTGACTTTC. This gives the protein CSAMPPHSSGANVLTF. The V and J genes are TRBV20-1 and TRBJ2-6; D remains unclear. CDR1 and CDR2 from the germline V gene are DFQATT and SNEGSKA (reference sequence). The CDR3 covers 16 residues. V lost 4 bases and J lost 0, with 13 bases in between.

This clonotype came up once. The V gene is TRBV5-6, the J gene TRBJ1-1; D remains unclear. The CDR3 runs to 13 residues. The V end lost 2 bases, the J end lost 4 bases, and 9 bases lay between the germline ends. Germline V lookup: CDR1 SGHDT, CDR2 YYEEEE. In nucleotides, the CDR3 is TGTGCCAGCAGCTTTAGGGTCGGCACTGAAGCTTTCTTT. Protein: CASSFRVGTEAFF.

The rearrangement joins TRBV20-1 to TRBJ1-4; D possibly corresponds to TRBD1 (5 bases). There are 18 residues in the CDR3. Germline V gene sequence: CDR1 DFQATT, CDR2 SNEGSKA (reference sequence). Trimming removed 0 bases from V and 6 bases from J, with 23 bases in between. The CDR3 region has the DNA TGCAGTGCTAGAGATCAACGGGGGGTCGGGGTTTCGGATGAAAAACTGTTTTTT. Translating gives CSARDQRGVGVSDEKLFF.